Below are 5 T cell receptor beta chains sequenced from a single sample in a study of cytomegalovirus exposure and HLA in healthy donors. This PCR relied on a set of 60 Vbeta primers and 13 Jbeta primers. Generated by immunoSEQ multiplex PCR, the TCRdb table keeps only in-frame clones and is missing some. Here the sample spans 100,000 to 150,000 clones, approximately 72% being singletons. Material for sequencing was PBMCs. The receptor set was obtained from a man in his fifties or sixties in good health and CMV-seropositive.

The chain links TRBV18 to TRBJ2-7; TRBD1 is a possible D gene (6 bases). Germline V gives CDR1 KGHSH, CDR2 LQKENI. Trimming took off 5 bases at V and 0 bases at J, with 20 bases between the two ends. This CDR3 spans 17 amino acids. The CDR3 nucleotides read TGTGCCAGCTCAGACCAGCAGGTCGGGACATACTCCTACGAGCAGTACTTC. This gives the protein CASSDQQVGTYSYEQYF.

The V gene is TRBV11-2, the J gene TRBJ1-5; D not certain. This CDR3 spans 12 amino acids. Germline CDR1 SGHAT, CDR2 FQNNGV. The ends were cut back, 6 bases at V and 9 bases at J, with 12 bases in the middle. CDR3 nucleotide sequence: TGTGCCAGCAGTGACCCCGGGAGGCCCCAGCATTTT. Its translation: CASSDPGRPQHF.

This sequence joins TRBV5-1 and TRBJ2-3, with a weak D call TRBD1 (5 bases). The germline V gene has CDR1 SGHRS and CDR2 YFSETQ. Trimming pared 6 bases from V and 6 bases from J, leaving 23 bases between. The CDR3 sequence is 16 residues long. CDR3 sequence: CASTLGVAAVGDTQYF. The CDR3 DNA sequence: TGCGCCAGCACCTTAGGGGTCGCGGCGGTAGGGGATACGCAGTATTTT.

This clone appeared a few times. The V gene is TRBV6-1, the J gene TRBJ2-1, with D hard to call. The CDR3 sequence is 13 residues long. Trimming took 9 bases from V and 4 from J, leaving 13 bases between them. The germline gives CDR1 MNHNS, CDR2 SASEGT. CDR3 in DNA: TGTGCCAGTGCAGAACGCCAATACAATGAGCAGTTCTTC. This gives the protein CASAERQYNEQFF.

The chain employs TRBV28 and TRBJ1-2; D may be TRBD1 (5 bases). Germline-derived CDR1 and CDR2 are MDHEN and SYDVKM. This CDR3 has 16 amino acids. V was trimmed by 6 bases and J by 2 bases, leaving 19 bases between them. In DNA, the CDR3 is TGTGCCAGCAGCTCCGGCGCAGGGTCATTAAACTATGGCTACACCTTC. The encoded protein is CASSSGAGSLNYGYTF.